This entry is about one TCR beta chain. The source of the sample is a study of blood T cell repertoires in COVID-19. Background on the study: The United States, Italy and Spain supplied acute and convalescent COVID-19 samples.

The V gene end was trimmed by 0 bases and the J gene end by 6 bases; junction bases not matched to a gene: 8. Germline assignment: CDR1 SGHDT and CDR2 YYEEEE. The CDR3 sequence is 16 residues long. The data were produced by immunoSEQ multiplex PCR, yet TCRdb's version contains in-frame clones alone and is incomplete. The table records about 170,000 clones, more than 85% of them present only once. The chain has TRBV5-6 and TRBJ2-1; 8 bases align to TRBD2. The sequenced sample consisted of peripheral blood. The clonotype originates from a woman older than 75 in a cohort sampled during active or convalescent COVID-19. This CDR3 is CASSLAGGTRPNEQFF. The CDR3 coding sequence is TGTGCCAGCAGCTTGGCCGGGGGGACTAGACCCAATGAGCAGTTCTTC.